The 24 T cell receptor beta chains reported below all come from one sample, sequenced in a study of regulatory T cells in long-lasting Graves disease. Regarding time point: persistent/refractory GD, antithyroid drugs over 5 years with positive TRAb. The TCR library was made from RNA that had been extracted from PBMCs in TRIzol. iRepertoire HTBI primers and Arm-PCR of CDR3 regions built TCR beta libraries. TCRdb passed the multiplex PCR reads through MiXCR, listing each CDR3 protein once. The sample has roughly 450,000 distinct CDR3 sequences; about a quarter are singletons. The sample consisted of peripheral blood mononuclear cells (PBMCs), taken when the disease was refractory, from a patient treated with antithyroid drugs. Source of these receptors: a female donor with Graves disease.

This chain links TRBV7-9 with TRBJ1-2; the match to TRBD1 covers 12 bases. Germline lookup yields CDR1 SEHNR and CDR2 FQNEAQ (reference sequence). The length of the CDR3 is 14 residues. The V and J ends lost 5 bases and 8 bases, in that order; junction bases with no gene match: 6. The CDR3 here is CASSPLGTGGGYTF. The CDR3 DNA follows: TGTGCCAGCAGCCCCCTCGGGACAGGGGGCGGCTACACCTTC.

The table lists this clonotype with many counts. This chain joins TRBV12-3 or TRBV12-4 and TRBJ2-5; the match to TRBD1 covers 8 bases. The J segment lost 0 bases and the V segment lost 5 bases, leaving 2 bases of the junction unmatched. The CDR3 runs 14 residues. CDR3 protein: CASSKTGDQETQYF. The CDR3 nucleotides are TGTGCCAGCAGTAAGACAGGGGACCAAGAGACCCAGTACTTC.

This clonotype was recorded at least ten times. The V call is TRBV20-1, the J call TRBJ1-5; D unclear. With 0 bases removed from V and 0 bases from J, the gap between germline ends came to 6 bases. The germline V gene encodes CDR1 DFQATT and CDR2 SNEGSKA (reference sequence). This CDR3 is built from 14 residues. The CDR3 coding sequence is TGCAGTGCTAGAGAGCAGATTAGCAATCAGCCCCAGCATTTT. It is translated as CSAREQISNQPQHF.

CDR3 DNA: TGTGCCAGCAGGATGGGGACTAGCGAGGGCTACGAGCAGTACTTC. Translation: CASRMGTSEGYEQYF. V usage is TRBV2 and J usage is TRBJ2-7; the match to TRBD2 covers 10 bases. The CDR3 has 15 residues. J gave up 3 bases and V 6 bases, and 8 bases lay outside the gene matches. CDR1 and CDR2 from the germline V gene are SNHLY and FYNNEI.

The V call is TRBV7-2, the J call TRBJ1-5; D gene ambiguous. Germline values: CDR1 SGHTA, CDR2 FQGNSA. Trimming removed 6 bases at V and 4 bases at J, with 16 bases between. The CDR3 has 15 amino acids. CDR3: CASRPGRIGNQPQHF. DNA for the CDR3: TGTGCCAGCAGACCGGGAAGGATAGGGAATCAGCCCCAGCATTTT.

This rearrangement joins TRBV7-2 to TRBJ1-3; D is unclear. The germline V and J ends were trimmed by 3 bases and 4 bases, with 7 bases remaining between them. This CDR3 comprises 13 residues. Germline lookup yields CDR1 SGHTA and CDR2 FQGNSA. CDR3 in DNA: TGTGCCAGCAGCTTCGGATTCGGAAACACCATATATTTT. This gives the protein CASSFGFGNTIYF.

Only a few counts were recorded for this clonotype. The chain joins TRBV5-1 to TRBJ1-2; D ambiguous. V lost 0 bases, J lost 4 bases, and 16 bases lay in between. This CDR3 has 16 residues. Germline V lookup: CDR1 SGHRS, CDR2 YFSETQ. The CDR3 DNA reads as TGCGCCAGCAGCTTGGCCCCCGGTTATCCTGGCTATGGCTACACCTTC. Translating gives CASSLAPGYPGYGYTF.

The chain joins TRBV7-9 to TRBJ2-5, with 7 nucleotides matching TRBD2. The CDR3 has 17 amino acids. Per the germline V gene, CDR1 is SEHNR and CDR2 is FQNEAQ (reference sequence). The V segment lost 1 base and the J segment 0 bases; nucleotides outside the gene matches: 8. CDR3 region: CASSLGLAETYQETQYF. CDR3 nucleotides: TGTGCCAGCAGCTTAGGTCTAGCGGAAACGTACCAAGAGACCCAGTACTTC.

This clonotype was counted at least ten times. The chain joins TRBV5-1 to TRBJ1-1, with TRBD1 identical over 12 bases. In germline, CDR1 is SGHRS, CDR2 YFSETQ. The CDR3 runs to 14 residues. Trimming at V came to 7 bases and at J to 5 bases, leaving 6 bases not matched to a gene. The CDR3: CASRDRGLQTEAFF. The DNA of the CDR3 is TGCGCCAGCCGGGACAGGGGGCTTCAGACTGAAGCTTTCTTT.

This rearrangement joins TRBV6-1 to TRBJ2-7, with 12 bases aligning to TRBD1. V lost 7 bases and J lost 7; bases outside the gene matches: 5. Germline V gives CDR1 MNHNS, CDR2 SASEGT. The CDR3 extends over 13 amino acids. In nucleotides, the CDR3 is TGTGCCAGCACCGGGACAGGGGGCAATGAGCAGTACTTC. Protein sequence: CASTGTGGNEQYF.

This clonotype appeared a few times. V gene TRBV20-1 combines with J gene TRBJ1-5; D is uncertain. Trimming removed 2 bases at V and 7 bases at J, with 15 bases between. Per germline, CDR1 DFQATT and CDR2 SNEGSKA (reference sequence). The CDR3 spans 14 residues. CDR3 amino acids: CSARSGGPQQPQHF. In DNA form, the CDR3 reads TGCAGTGCTAGATCAGGCGGTCCACAACAGCCCCAGCATTTT.

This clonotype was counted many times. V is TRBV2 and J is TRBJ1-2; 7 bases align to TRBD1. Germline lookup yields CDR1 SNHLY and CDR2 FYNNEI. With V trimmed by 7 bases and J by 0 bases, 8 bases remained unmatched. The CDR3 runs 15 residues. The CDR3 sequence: CASTRRGSSNYGYTF. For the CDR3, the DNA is TGTGCCAGCACTCGCAGGGGGTCCTCTAACTATGGCTACACCTTC.

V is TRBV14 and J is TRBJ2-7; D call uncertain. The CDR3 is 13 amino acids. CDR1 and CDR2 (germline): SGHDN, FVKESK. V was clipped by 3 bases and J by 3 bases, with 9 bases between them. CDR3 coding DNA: TGTGCCAGCAGCCAGGGCCGACTCTACGAGCAGTACTTC. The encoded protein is CASSQGRLYEQYF. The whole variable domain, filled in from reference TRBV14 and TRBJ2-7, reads EAGVTQFPSHSVIEKGQTVTLRCDPISGHDNLYWYRRVMGKEIKFLLHFVKESKQDESGMPNNRFLAERTGGTYSTLKVQPAELEDSGVYFCASSQGRLYEQYFGPGTRLTVT.

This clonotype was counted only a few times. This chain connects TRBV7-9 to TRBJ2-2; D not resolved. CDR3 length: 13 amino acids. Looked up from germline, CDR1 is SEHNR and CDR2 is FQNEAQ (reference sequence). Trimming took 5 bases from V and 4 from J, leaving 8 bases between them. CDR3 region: CASSPSITGELFF. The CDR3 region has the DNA TGTGCCAGCAGCCCGTCAATCACCGGGGAGCTGTTTTTT. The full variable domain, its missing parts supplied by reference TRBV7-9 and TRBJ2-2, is DTGVSQNPRHKITKRGQNVTFRCDPISEHNRLYWYRQTLGQGPEFLTYFQNEAQLEKSRLLSDRFSAERPKGSFSTLEIQRTEQGDSAMYLCASSPSITGELFFGEGSRLTVL.

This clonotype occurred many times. In DNA, the CDR3 is TGTGCCAGCAGGCGCACGACAGTGGGGGGCTACACCTTC. It is translated as CASRRTTVGGYTF. This chain links TRBV28 with TRBJ1-2, with D perhaps matching TRBD1 (5 bases). This CDR3 comprises 13 residues. V lost 6 bases to trimming and J lost 8 bases, with 16 bases between them. Germline CDR1 and CDR2: MDHEN and SYDVKM.

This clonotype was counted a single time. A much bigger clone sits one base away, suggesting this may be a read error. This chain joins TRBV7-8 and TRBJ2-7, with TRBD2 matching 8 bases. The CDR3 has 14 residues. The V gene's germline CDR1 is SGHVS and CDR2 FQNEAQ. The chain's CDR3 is CASSLGTSSYDQYF. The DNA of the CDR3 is TGTGCCAGCAGCTTAGGGACTAGCTCCTACGACCAGTACTTC.

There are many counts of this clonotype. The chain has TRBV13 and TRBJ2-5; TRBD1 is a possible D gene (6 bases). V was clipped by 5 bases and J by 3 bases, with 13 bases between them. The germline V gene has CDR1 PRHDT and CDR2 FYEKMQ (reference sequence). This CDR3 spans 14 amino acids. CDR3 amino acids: CASSQPQGKETQYF. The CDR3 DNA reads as TGTGCCAGCAGCCAGCCACAGGGAAAAGAGACCCAGTACTTC.

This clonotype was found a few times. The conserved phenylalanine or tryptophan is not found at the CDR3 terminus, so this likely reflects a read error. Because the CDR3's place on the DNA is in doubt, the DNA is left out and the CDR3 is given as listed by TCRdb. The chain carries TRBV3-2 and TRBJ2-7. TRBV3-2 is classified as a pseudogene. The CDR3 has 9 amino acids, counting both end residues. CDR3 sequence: CASSQDTWS.

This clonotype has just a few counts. The CDR3: CASSQESALTDSGANVLTF. The CDR3, as DNA: TGCGCCAGCAGCCAAGAGTCGGCTCTAACCGACTCTGGGGCCAACGTCCTGACTTTC. This sequence joins TRBV4-3 and TRBJ2-6; D is unclear. Per germline, CDR1 LGHNA and CDR2 YSLEER. CDR3 length: 19 residues. Trimming pared 0 bases from V and 0 bases from J, leaving 15 bases between.

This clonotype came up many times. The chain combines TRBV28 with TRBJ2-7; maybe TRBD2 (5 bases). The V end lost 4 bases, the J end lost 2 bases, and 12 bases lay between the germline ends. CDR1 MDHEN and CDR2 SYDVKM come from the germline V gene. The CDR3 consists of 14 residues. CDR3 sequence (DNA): TGTGCCAGCAGTTCGTCGGACGGGACCTACGAGCAGTACTTC. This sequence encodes CASSSSDGTYEQYF.

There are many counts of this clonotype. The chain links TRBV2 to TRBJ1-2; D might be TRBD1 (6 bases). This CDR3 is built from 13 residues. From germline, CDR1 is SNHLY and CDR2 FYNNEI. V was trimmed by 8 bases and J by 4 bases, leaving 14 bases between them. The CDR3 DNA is TGTGCCAGCCATGGGGGGCTTCTCTATGGCTACACCTTC. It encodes CASHGGLLYGYTF.

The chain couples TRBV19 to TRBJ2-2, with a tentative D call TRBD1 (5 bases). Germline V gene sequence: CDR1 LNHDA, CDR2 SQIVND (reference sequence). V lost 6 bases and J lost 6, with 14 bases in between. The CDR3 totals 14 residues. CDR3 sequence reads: CASRSRETAGELFF. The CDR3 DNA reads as TGTGCCAGTAGAAGCAGAGAGACAGCCGGGGAGCTGTTTTTT.

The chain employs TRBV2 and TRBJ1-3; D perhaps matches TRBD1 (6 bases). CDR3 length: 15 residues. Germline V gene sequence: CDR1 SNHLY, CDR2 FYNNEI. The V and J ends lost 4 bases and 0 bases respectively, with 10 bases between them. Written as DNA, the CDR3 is TGTGCCAGCAGTGCCGGACAGATCTCTGGAAACACCATATATTTT. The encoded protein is CASSAGQISGNTIYF.

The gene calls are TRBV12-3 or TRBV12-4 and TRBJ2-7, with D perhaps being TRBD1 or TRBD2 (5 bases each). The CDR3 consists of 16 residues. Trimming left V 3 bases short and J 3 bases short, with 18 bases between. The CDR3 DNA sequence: TGTGCCAGCAGTTTCGGGCGAAGAGGGGCCCACTACGAGCAGTACTTC. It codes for CASSFGRRGAHYEQYF.